This T cell receptor (beta chain) is drawn from a study of T cells after yellow fever vaccination. Study-level points and caveats: A large majority of primary-vaccination clones showed up again after the booster (around 95% CD4, 85% to 90% CD8). It was a weaker secondary response, yet one that peaked faster, at day 5 versus 15.

This clonotype was counted between two and nine times. The authors made TCR cDNA by 5'RACE template switching, adding a universal primer site and UMIs. TCRdb processed the 5' RACE reads anew with MiXCR; each CDR3 protein has one entry. This table holds approximately 58,000 distinct CDR3 sequences, 5.7% found once. CDR3 size: 13 residues. V was pared by 0 bases and J by 6 bases, with 9 bases between. Germline V CDR1 and CDR2: ENHRY, SYGVKD. Here the sequenced sample was PBMCs, either bulk or a sorted T-cell subset (CD4+, CD8+, memory, or dextramer-sorted; not recorded which), taken on the day of the yellow fever booster vaccination. The chain carries TRBV10-3 and TRBJ2-7; D might be TRBD1 (5 bases). The sequence was collected from a man aged 18 to 30 who received the YFV17D yellow fever vaccine. CDR3 nucleotide sequence: TGTGCCATCAGTGAGTCACAGGCTGGCGAGCAGTACGTC. It specifies CAISESQAGEQYV.